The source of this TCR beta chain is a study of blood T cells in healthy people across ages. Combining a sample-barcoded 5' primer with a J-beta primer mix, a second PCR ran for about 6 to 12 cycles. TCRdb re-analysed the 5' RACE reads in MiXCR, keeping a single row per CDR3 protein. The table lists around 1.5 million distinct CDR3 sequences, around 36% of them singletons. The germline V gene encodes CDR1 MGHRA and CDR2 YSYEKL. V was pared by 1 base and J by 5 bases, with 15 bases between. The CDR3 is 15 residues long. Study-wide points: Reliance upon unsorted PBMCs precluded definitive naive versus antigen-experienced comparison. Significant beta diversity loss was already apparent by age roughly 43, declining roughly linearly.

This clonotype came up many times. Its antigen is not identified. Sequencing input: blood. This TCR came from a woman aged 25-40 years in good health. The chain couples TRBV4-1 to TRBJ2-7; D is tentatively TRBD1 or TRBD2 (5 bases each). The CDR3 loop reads CASSQATTGQDEQYF. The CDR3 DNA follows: TGCGCCAGCAGCCAAGCAACGACGGGGCAGGACGAGCAGTACTTC.